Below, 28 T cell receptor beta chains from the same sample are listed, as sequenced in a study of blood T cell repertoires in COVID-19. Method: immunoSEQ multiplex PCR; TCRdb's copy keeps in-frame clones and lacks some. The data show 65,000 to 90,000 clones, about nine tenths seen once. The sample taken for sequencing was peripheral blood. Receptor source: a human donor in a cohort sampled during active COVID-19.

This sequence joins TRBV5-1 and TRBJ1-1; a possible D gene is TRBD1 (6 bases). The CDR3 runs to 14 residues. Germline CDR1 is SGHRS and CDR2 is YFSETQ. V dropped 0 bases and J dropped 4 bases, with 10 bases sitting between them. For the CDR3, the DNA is TGCGCCAGCAGCTTGGGGCAGGGGATCACTGAAGCTTTCTTT. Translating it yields CASSLGQGITEAFF.

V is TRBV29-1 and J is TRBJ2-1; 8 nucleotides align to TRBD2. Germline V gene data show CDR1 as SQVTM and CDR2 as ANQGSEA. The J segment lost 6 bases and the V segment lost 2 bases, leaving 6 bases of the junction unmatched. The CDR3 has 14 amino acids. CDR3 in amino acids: CSVEPKAGANEQFF. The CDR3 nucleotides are TGCAGCGTTGAACCAAAAGCGGGGGCCAATGAGCAGTTCTTC.

CDR3 DNA sequence: TGTGCCAGCAGCACCCGAGGGACTAGCGGGCCGCCCTCCTACGAGCAGTACTTC. It yields the protein CASSTRGTSGPPSYEQYF. The rearrangement uses TRBV7-8 and TRBJ2-7, with TRBD2 matching 12 bases. The germline V gene has CDR1 SGHVS and CDR2 FQNEAQ. With V trimmed by 5 bases and J by 0 bases, 11 bases remained unmatched. This CDR3 contains 18 residues. Together with reference TRBV7-8 and TRBJ2-7, the CDR3 gives the full variable domain: GAGVSQSPRYKVAKRGQDVALRCDPISGHVSLFWYQQALGQGPEFLTYFQNEAQLDKSGLPSDRFFAERPEGSVSTLKIQRTQQEDSAVYLCASSTRGTSGPPSYEQYFGPGTRLTVT.

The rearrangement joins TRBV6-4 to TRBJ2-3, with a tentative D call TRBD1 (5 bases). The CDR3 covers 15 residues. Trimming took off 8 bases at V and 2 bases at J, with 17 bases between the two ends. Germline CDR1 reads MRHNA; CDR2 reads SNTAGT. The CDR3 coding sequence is TGTGCCAGCGCAAATGGGGCATCCGACACAGATACGCAGTATTTT. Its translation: CASANGASDTDTQYF.

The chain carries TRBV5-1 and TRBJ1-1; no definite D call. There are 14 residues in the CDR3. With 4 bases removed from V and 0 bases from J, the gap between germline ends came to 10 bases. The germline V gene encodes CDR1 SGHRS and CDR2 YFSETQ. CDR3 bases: TGCGCCAGCAGCCCCGCCGGGATGAACACTGAAGCTTTCTTT. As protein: CASSPAGMNTEAFF. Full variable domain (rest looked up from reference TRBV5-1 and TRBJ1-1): KAGVTQTPRYLIKTRGQQVTLSCSPISGHRSVSWYQQTPGQGLQFLFEYFSETQRNKGNFPGRFSGRQFSNSRSEMNVSTLELGDSALYLCASSPAGMNTEAFFGQGTRLTVV.

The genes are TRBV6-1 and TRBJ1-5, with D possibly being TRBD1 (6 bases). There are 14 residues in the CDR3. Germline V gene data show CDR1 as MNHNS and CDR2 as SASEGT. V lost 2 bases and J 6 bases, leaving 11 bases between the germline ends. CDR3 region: CASSERQVGQPQHF. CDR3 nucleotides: TGTGCCAGCAGTGAACGACAGGTCGGTCAGCCCCAGCATTTT.

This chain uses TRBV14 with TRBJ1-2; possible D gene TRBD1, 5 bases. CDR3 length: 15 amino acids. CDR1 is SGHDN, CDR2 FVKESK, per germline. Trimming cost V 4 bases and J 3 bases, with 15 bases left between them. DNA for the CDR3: TGTGCCAGCAGCCCCCGGAGAGGAGGGGACTATGGCTACACCTTC. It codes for CASSPRRGGDYGYTF.

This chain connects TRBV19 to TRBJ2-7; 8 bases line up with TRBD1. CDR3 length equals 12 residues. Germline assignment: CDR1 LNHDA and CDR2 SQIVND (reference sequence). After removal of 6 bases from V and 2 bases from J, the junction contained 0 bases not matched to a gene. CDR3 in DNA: TGTGCCAGTAGGGACAGGGCCTACGAGCAGTACTTC. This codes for CASRDRAYEQYF.

CDR3: CASSQVPSNEKLFF. The CDR3 DNA reads as TGTGCCAGCAGCCAAGTCCCCAGTAATGAAAAACTGTTTTTT. V and J are TRBV3-1 (or the pseudogene TRBV3-2) and TRBJ1-4; unclear D gene. Germline V gene sequence: CDR1 LGHDT, CDR2 YNNKEL (reference sequence). The CDR3 loop spans 14 amino acids. V was clipped by 1 base and J by 4 bases, with 7 bases between them.

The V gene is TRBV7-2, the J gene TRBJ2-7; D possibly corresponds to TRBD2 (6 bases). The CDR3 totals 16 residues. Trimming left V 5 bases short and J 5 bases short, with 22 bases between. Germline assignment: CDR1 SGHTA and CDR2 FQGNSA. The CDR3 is CASSPKLRGLTDEQYF. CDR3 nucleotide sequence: TGTGCCAGCAGCCCCAAGCTCCGGGGGTTAACGGACGAGCAGTACTTC.

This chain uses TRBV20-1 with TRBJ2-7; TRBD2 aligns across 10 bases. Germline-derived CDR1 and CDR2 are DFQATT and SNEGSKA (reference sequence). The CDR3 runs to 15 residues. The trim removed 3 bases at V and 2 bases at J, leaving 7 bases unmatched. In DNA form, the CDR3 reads TGCAGTGCTAGTCATAGCGGGAGGTACACCTACGAGCAGTACTTC. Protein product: CSASHSGRYTYEQYF.

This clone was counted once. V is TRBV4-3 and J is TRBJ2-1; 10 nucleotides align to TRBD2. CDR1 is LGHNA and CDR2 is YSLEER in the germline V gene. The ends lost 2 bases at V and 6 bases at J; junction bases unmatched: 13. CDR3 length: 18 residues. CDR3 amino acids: CASSQFLLAGGQPNEQFF. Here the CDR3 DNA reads TGCGCCAGCAGCCAATTCCTCTTAGCGGGGGGACAACCCAATGAGCAGTTCTTC.

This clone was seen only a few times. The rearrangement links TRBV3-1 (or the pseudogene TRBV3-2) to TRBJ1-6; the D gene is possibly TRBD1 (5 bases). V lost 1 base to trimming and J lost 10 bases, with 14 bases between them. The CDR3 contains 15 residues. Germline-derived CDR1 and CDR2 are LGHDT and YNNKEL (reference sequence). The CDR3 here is CASSQGNRRESPLHF. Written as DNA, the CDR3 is TGTGCCAGCAGCCAAGGTAACAGGAGGGAATCACCCCTCCACTTT.

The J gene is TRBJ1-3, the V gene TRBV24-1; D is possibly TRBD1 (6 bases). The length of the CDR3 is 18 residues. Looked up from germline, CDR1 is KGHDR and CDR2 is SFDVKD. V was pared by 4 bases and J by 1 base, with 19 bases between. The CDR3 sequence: CATSDLTWDTPSGNTIYF. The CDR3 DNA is TGTGCCACCAGTGACTTGACATGGGACACTCCATCTGGAAACACCATATATTTT.

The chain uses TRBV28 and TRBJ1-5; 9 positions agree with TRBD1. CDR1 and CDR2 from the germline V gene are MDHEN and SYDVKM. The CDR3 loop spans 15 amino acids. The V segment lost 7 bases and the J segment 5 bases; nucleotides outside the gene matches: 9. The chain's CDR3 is CASTKPGTGHQPQHF. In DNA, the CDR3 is TGTGCCAGCACCAAACCCGGGACAGGGCATCAGCCCCAGCATTTT.

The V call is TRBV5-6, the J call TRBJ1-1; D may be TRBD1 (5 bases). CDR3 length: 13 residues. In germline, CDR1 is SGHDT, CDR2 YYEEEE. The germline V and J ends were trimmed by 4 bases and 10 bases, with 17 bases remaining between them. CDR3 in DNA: TGTGCCAGCAGCCAGAGGAGGGGCCTGGGAGCTTTCTTT. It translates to CASSQRRGLGAFF.

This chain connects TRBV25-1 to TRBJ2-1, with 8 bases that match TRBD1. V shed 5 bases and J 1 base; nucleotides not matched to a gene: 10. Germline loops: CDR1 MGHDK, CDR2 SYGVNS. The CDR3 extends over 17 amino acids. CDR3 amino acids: CASSHPNYRGSYNEQFF. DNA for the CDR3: TGTGCCAGCAGTCACCCGAACTACAGGGGGTCCTACAATGAGCAGTTCTTC. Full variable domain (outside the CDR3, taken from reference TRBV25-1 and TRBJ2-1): EADIYQTPRYLVIGTGKKITLECSQTMGHDKMYWYQQDPGMELHLIHYSYGVNSTEKGDLSSESTVSRIRTEHFPLTLESARPSHTSQYLCASSHPNYRGSYNEQFFGPGTRLTVL.

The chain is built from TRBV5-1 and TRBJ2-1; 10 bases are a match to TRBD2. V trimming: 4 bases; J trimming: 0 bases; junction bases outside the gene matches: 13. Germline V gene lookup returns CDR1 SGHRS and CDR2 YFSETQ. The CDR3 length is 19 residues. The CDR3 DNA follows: TGCGCCAGCAGCACCAGGACTAGCGGAGGCCTCATCTCCTACAATGAGCAGTTCTTC. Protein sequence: CASSTRTSGGLISYNEQFF.

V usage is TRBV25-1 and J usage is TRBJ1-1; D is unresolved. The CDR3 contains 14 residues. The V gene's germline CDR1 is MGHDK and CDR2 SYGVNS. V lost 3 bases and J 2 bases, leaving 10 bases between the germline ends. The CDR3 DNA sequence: TGTGCCAGCAGTGACCCGGGAGGCAACACTGAAGCTTTCTTT. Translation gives CASSDPGGNTEAFF. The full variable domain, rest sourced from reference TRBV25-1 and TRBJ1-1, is EADIYQTPRYLVIGTGKKITLECSQTMGHDKMYWYQQDPGMELHLIHYSYGVNSTEKGDLSSESTVSRIRTEHFPLTLESARPSHTSQYLCASSDPGGNTEAFFGQGTRLTVV.

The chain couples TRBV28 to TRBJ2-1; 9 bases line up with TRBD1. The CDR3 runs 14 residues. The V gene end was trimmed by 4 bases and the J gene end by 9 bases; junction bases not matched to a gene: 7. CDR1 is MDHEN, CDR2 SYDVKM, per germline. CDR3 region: CASSSRDREGEQFF. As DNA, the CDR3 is TGTGCCAGCAGTTCCCGGGACAGGGAAGGTGAGCAGTTCTTC. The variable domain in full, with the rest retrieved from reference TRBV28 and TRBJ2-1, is DVKVTQSSRYLVKRTGEKVFLECVQDMDHENMFWYRQDPGLGLRLIYFSYDVKMKEKGDIPEGYSVSREKKERFSLILESASTNQTSMYLCASSSRDREGEQFFGPGTRLTVL.

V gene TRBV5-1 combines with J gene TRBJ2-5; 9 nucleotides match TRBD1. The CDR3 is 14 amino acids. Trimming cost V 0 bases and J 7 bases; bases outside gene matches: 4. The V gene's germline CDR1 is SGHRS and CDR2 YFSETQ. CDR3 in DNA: TGCGCCAGCAGCTTGGGTCCGGGACAGGGGACCCAGTACTTC. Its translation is CASSLGPGQGTQYF. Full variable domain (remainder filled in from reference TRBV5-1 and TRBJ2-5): KAGVTQTPRYLIKTRGQQVTLSCSPISGHRSVSWYQQTPGQGLQFLFEYFSETQRNKGNFPGRFSGRQFSNSRSEMNVSTLELGDSALYLCASSLGPGQGTQYFGPGTRLLVL.

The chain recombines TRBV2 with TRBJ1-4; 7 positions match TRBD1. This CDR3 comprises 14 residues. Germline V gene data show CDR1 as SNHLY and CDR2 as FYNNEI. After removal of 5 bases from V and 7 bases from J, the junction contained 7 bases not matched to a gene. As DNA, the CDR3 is TGTGCCAGCAGTACTACAGGGGTCGGTGAAAAACTGTTTTTT. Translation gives CASSTTGVGEKLFF.

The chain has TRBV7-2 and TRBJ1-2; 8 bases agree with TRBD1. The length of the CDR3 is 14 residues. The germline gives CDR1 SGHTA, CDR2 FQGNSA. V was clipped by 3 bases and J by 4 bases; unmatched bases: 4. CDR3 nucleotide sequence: TGTGCCAGCAGCTTTGGACAGGGTATCTATGGCTACACCTTC. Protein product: CASSFGQGIYGYTF. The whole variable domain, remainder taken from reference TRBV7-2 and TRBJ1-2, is GAGVSQSPSNKVTEKGKDVELRCDPISGHTALYWYRQSLGQGLEFLIYFQGNSAPDKSGLPSDRFSAERTGGSVSTLTIQRTQQEDSAVYLCASSFGQGIYGYTFGSGTRLTVV.

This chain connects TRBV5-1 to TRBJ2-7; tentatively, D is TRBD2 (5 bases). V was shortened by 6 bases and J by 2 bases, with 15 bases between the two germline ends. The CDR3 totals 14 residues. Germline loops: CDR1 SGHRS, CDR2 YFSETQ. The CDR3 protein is CASKRASGTYEQYF. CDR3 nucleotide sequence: TGCGCCAGCAAACGGGCTTCGGGAACCTACGAGCAGTACTTC. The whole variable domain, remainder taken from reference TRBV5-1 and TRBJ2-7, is KAGVTQTPRYLIKTRGQQVTLSCSPISGHRSVSWYQQTPGQGLQFLFEYFSETQRNKGNFPGRFSGRQFSNSRSEMNVSTLELGDSALYLCASKRASGTYEQYFGPGTRLTVT.

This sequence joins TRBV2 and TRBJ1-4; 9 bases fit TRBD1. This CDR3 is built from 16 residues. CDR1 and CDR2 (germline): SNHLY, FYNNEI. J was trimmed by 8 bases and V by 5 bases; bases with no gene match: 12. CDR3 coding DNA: TGTGCCAGCAGTCACCCCGAAGGGACAGGGCTAGAAAAACTGTTTTTT. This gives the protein CASSHPEGTGLEKLFF.

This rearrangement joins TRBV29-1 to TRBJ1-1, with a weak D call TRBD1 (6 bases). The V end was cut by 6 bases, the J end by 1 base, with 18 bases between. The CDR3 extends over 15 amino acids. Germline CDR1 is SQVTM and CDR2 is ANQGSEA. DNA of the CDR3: TGCAGCGTGAGGGAGTCGGGACATACGAACACTGAAGCTTTCTTT. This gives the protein CSVRESGHTNTEAFF.

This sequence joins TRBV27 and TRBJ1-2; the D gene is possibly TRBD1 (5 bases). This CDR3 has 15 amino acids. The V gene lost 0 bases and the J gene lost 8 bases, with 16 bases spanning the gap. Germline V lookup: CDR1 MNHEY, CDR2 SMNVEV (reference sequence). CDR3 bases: TGTGCCAGCAGTTTATCCAACGGGGGAATTAGGGGCTACACCTTC. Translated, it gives CASSLSNGGIRGYTF.

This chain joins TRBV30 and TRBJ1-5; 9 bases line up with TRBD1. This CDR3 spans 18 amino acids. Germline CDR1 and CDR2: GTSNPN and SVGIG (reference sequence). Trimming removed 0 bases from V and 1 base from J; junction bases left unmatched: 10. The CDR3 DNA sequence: TGTGCCTGGAGTGTAAGGACAGGGGTTCGACGGAGCAATCAGCCCCAGCATTTT. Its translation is CAWSVRTGVRRSNQPQHF.